In its sample, the clone carrying this TCR beta chain was seen a few times. What it recognizes is unknown. The V gene's germline CDR1 is SGHTA and CDR2 FQGNSA. This CDR3 has 14 amino acids. The V gene lost 2 bases and the J gene lost 4 bases, with 11 bases spanning the gap. Via the markers CD45RO/CCR7/CD25/CD127/CD95/CD27, stem cell-like memory, regulatory, central memory and naive CD4+ cells were sorted. These data come from a study of beta chain features in type 1 diabetes. Study outcomes and limitations: Researchers report that Type 1 diabetes patients had moderately but significantly shorter TCRB CDR3s across all four CD4+ subsets.

Expressed TCRB transcripts got sequenced, as all isolated RNA was reverse transcribed. Clones were read by immunoSEQ multiplex PCR, and TCRdb kept only the in-frame ones, dropping some. This sample has around 600,000 clones, with about an eighth found just once. Source material: naive CD4+ T cells from blood. The source of this sequence is a man aged 25-45 years with type 1 diabetes. This chain connects TRBV7-2 to TRBJ2-5; possible D gene TRBD1, 6 bases. CDR3 region: CASSLHRAPETQYF. CDR3 coding DNA: TGTGCCAGCAGCTTACACAGGGCTCCAGAGACCCAGTACTTC.